This is a list of T cell receptor beta chains from one sample in a study of shared clonotypes between healthy human individuals. Here immunoSEQ multiplex PCR was the method, and the copy in TCRdb shows in-frame clones only, minus some. The data contain approximately 1,500,000 clones, 98% of them singletons. Material: naive CD4+ T cells sorted from blood. These receptors originate from a young man in good health. CDR3s include the opening cysteine and the closing phenylalanine or tryptophan. The order of the fields is clone size, D gene, V gene, J gene, CDR3 protein, CDR3 DNA. A D gene is named only where the DNA matches it firmly. Clone size is given for some rows only: seen once, a few or many times, or a class if the clone is expanded.

size: .; D: TRBD2; V: TRBV7-8; J: TRBJ2-2; CDR3: CASSLDGLAGGLSNTGELFF; DNA: TGTGCCAGCAGCTTAGACGGTCTTGCGGGAGGGCTTTCGAACACCGGGGAGCTGTTTTTT
size: .; D: .; V: TRBV29-1; J: TRBJ1-2; CDR3: CSVLGRDGYTF; DNA: TGCAGCGTTCTGGGGCGAGATGGCTACACCTTC
size: .; D: .; V: TRBV7-2; J: TRBJ1-1; CDR3: CASSFQFSGTEAFF; DNA: TGTGCCAGCAGCTTTCAATTTTCGGGCACTGAAGCTTTCTTT
size: .; D: .; V: TRBV7-9; J: TRBJ1-4; CDR3: CASSPDRISRKLFF; DNA: TGTGCCAGCAGCCCTGACAGGATATCTCGAAAACTGTTTTTT
size: .; D: TRBD1; V: TRBV5-4; J: TRBJ2-3; CDR3: CASSLTGATDTQYF; DNA: TGTGCCAGCAGCCTCACAGGGGCCACAGATACGCAGTATTTT
size: .; D: .; V: TRBV18; J: TRBJ2-5; CDR3: CASSPKGRQETQYF; DNA: TGTGCCAGCTCACCAAAGGGACGGCAAGAGACCCAGTACTTC
size: once; D: .; V: TRBV25-1; J: TRBJ2-7; CDR3: CASSDSRRGTYEQYF; DNA: TGTGCCAGCAGTGACTCGCGCAGGGGTACCTACGAGCAGTACTTC
size: .; D: TRBD1; V: TRBV4-3; J: TRBJ2-7; CDR3: CASSPSLGRQGEQYF; DNA: TGCGCCAGCAGCCCGTCCCTAGGCCGACAGGGCGAGCAGTACTTC
size: .; D: TRBD1; V: TRBV2; J: TRBJ2-3; CDR3: CASSPEGAIYWSTQYF; DNA: TGTGCCAGCAGTCCAGAGGGGGCAATTTATTGGTCTACGCAGTATTTT
size: .; D: TRBD1; V: TRBV28; J: TRBJ2-7; CDR3: CASTLAGTGYVEQYF; DNA: TGTGCCAGCACCTTGGCGGGGACAGGGTATGTTGAGCAGTACTTC
size: .; D: TRBD1; V: TRBV28; J: TRBJ2-1; CDR3: CASSSGTGLGEQFF; DNA: TGTGCCAGCAGTTCTGGGACAGGGCTTGGTGAGCAGTTCTTC
size: .; D: .; V: TRBV18; J: TRBJ2-3; CDR3: CASSPAGDTQYF; DNA: TGTGCCAGCTCACCGGCCGGGGATACGCAGTATTTT
size: .; D: TRBD1; V: TRBV10-3; J: TRBJ2-1; CDR3: CAISTRLTTGGLTPENEQFF; DNA: TGTGCCATCAGTACCCGACTTACAACAGGGGGCCTCACCCCAGAGAATGAGCAGTTCTTC
size: .; D: TRBD2; V: TRBV2; J: TRBJ2-3; CDR3: CASSRTSGTLVLPDTQYF; DNA: TGTGCCAGCAGTCGGACTAGCGGGACTCTGGTGCTCCCAGATACGCAGTATTTT
size: .; D: TRBD1; V: TRBV2; J: TRBJ1-2; CDR3: CASRGQGKGGYTF; DNA: TGTGCCAGCAGAGGACAGGGGAAAGGAGGCTACACCTTC
size: .; D: TRBD2; V: TRBV7-3; J: TRBJ2-2; CDR3: CASSLQGLAEDTGELFF; DNA: TGTGCCAGCAGCTTACAGGGACTAGCGGAAGACACCGGGGAGCTGTTTTTT
size: once; D: TRBD1; V: TRBV2; J: TRBJ2-2; CDR3: CASGRDSGELFF; DNA: TGTGCCAGCGGAAGGGACAGCGGGGAGCTGTTTTTT